This is a list of T cell receptor beta chains from one sample in a study of T cell clusters in autoimmune cytopenias. From its re-call of the multiplex PCR reads, TCRdb lists each CDR3 protein once, without DNA. This repertoire includes some 13,000 distinct CDR3 sequences. The sequenced material came from peripheral blood. Receptor source: a human donor with an autoimmune cytopenia or autoimmune hepatitis (not recorded which). Each CDR3 is given with its conserved first and last residue. Rows give clone size only sometimes, using once, few, many, or a class for an expanded clone.

>TRBJ1-5|NA|TRBV30
CAWSLRGGQPQHF
>TRBJ2-7|medium-sized|TRBV19
CASSITVRTYEQYF
>TRBJ2-1|NA|TRBV5-5
CASSSSGTSNEQFF
>TRBJ1-4|NA|TRBV15
CATSRDREGNEKLFF
>TRBJ2-1|NA|TRBV18
CASSSRDRAYNEQFF
>TRBJ1-6|medium-sized|TRBV19
CASCSEGHNSPLHF
>TRBJ2-5|NA|TRBV30
CAWKTGPGGGPLGETQYF
>TRBJ2-3|NA|TRBV7-9
CASSFSRVASTDTQYF
>TRBJ1-1|NA|TRBV29-1
CSVVGDRPNTEAFF
>TRBJ1-1|NA|TRBV30
CAWIKANTEAFF
>TRBJ2-3|NA|TRBV5-4
CASRRGQGRTDTQYF
>TRBJ1-4|NA|TRBV15
CATTSAGAKLFF
>TRBJ1-6|NA|TRBV19
CASSMVGQSVTLHF
>TRBJ2-3|NA|TRBV6-2/TRBV6-3
CASKPSGEGTDTQYF
>TRBJ2-2|NA|TRBV27
CASSFSGPNTGELFF
>TRBJ1-3|medium-sized|TRBV29-1
CSVEDKGFGNTIYF
>TRBJ2-2|NA|TRBV6-2/TRBV6-3
CASSLHRSSGELFF
>TRBJ2-3|medium-sized|TRBV6-5
CASTGGGSTDTQYF
>TRBJ1-2|NA|TRBV19
CASSIGRGGGYTF
>TRBJ2-2|NA|TRBV30
CAWTGPGELFF
>TRBJ2-1|medium-sized|TRBV29-1
CSVEDRLAGVHEQFF
>TRBJ1-2|medium-sized|TRBV29-1
CSVEGGLGYTF
>TRBJ2-1|NA|TRBV12-3/TRBV12-4
CASTRTRTTGEQFF
>TRBJ2-6|medium-sized|TRBV12-3/TRBV12-4
CASTLVLRVFYSGANVLTF
>TRBJ2-3|NA|TRBV18
CASARAAADTQYF
>TRBJ1-5|NA|TRBV19
CASSMPRTGTSPQHF
>TRBJ2-3|NA|TRBV12-3/TRBV12-4
CASSYRTTDTQYF
>TRBJ1-4|NA|TRBV30
CAWSSPRDHHEKLFF
>TRBJ2-1|medium-sized|TRBV19
CASSALLDNEQFF
>TRBJ1-2|NA|TRBV10-3
CATQTGIYGYTF
>TRBJ1-3|NA|TRBV7-6
CASSPGQGNLGNTIYF
>TRBJ1-2|NA|TRBV5-6
CASSLEDGYTF
>TRBJ2-2|medium-sized|TRBV29-1
CSAKRQGYTGELFF
>TRBJ1-3|NA|TRBV6-5
CASSYSQGRNTIYF
>TRBJ2-1|NA|TRBV6-1
CAIARQGAGEQFF
>TRBJ2-3|NA|TRBV30
CAWSSHRGDNTDTQYF
>TRBJ2-2|medium-sized|TRBV18
CASSLGQGTGELFF
>TRBJ2-2|medium-sized|TRBV19
CASSGLAGVAGELFF
>TRBJ2-6|NA|TRBV7-9
CASSPSVGAGVAGANVLTF
>TRBJ2-5|NA|TRBV5-4
CASSFGLQGETQYF
>TRBJ2-5|NA|TRBV7-9
CASSLAGGSRETQYF